Shown below are 7 T cell receptor beta chains from a single sample sequenced in a study of a mutant IDH1 vaccine in newly diagnosed glioma. Described time point: week 35, safety follow-up. What each vaccine dose contained was 300 ug of mutant IDH1 20-mer peptide, accompanied by topical imiquimod. Repertoires were generated with immunoSEQ multiplex PCR, while TCRdb's copy carries only in-frame clones and drops some. This table holds roughly 30,000 clones, 78% found once. Their specific antigens are unknown. The specimen comprised PBMCs, sampled from a glioma patient whose treatment included an IDH1 peptide vaccine. These receptors all come from a woman aged 40 to 50 with glioma.

This clone was seen a single time. The chain carries TRBV29-1 and TRBJ2-7; D is ambiguous. The germline V gene has CDR1 SQVTM and CDR2 ANQGSEA. The V gene lost 7 bases and the J gene lost 2 bases, with 12 bases spanning the gap. This CDR3 contains 12 residues. CDR3 nucleotides: TGCAGCGCCCATACTGGGACCTACGAGCAGTACTTC. It is translated as CSAHTGTYEQYF.

The chain uses TRBV19 and TRBJ2-7; tentative D call: TRBD1 (6 bases). The V gene lost 4 bases and the J gene lost 2 bases, with 21 bases spanning the gap. This CDR3 has 17 amino acids. Per germline, CDR1 LNHDA and CDR2 SQIVND (reference sequence). The CDR3 region has the DNA TGTGCCAGTAGTACCCAGCTACAGGGAATCAATCCCTACGAGCAGTACTTC. It codes for CASSTQLQGINPYEQYF.

The genes are TRBV2 and TRBJ2-6; D uncertain. Germline loops: CDR1 SNHLY, CDR2 FYNNEI. V was cut by 4 bases and J by 2 bases, with 9 bases left in between. This CDR3 is built from 15 residues. In nucleotides, the CDR3 is TGTGCCAGCAGTGTCCCCGGCGCTGGGGCCAACGTCCTGACTTTC. Its translation is CASSVPGAGANVLTF.

This clone is termed medium-sized. The chain employs TRBV15 and TRBJ1-3; D uncertain. The V end was cut by 4 bases, the J end by 1 base, with 14 bases between. The CDR3 length is 16 residues. Germline CDR1 LNHNV, CDR2 YYDKDF (reference sequence). The CDR3 nucleotides are TGTGCCACCAGCACCCCGAAGGACGGATCTGGAAACACCATATATTTT. Translation gives CATSTPKDGSGNTIYF.

The chain carries TRBV7-9 and TRBJ2-1; D is unresolved. V was clipped by 4 bases and J by 8 bases, with 6 bases between them. The CDR3 loop spans 11 amino acids. CDR1 is SEHNR and CDR2 is FQNEAQ in the germline V gene (reference sequence). Written as DNA, the CDR3 is TGTGCCAGCAGCTCGTACTATGAGCAGTTCTTC. Translation: CASSSYYEQFF.

The rearrangement uses TRBV29-1 and TRBJ2-1; D may match TRBD1 or TRBD2 (6 bases each). Trimming cost V 6 bases and J 8 bases, with 17 bases left between them. Germline V gene lookup returns CDR1 SQVTM and CDR2 ANQGSEA. The CDR3 sequence is 13 residues long. The CDR3: CSVTRLGGHEQFF. DNA for the CDR3: TGCAGCGTGACGCGACTAGGGGGGCATGAGCAGTTCTTC.

This chain links TRBV7-8 with TRBJ2-1; D is undetermined. The CDR3 totals 14 residues. Per germline, CDR1 SGHVS and CDR2 FQNEAQ. Trimming cost V 5 bases and J 6 bases, with 14 bases left between them. CDR3 in amino acids: CASSQEPFGNEQFF. Here the CDR3 DNA reads TGTGCCAGCAGCCAAGAGCCCTTCGGCAATGAGCAGTTCTTC.